These 27 T cell receptor beta chains were sequenced from one sample in a study of control samples from healthy donors and cancer patients. Libraries were prepared by immunoSEQ multiplex PCR; TCRdb keeps only in-frame clonotypes and omits some of them. The sample holds around 250,000 clones; about four fifths are singletons and the top ten take 10% to 15%. The sample was PBMCs. Receptors originate from a woman aged 55-70 years with lung cancer.

The chain recombines TRBV7-9 with TRBJ1-3, with TRBD1 matching 9 bases. Trimming cost V 4 bases and J 2 bases; bases outside gene matches: 6. This CDR3 has 16 residues. Germline CDR1 and CDR2: SEHNR and FQNEAQ (reference sequence). DNA of the CDR3: TGTGCCAGCAGCTGGGACAGGGAGTATCCTGGAAACACCATATATTTT. This translates into CASSWDREYPGNTIYF.

This clone was observed a single time. V and J are TRBV11-2 and TRBJ2-1; 9 positions agree with TRBD2. The CDR3 has 17 amino acids. The germline CDR1 and CDR2 sequences are SGHAT and FQNNGV. V lost 5 bases and J lost 1; bases outside the gene matches: 9. In nucleotides, the CDR3 is TGTGCCAGCAGCCGACAAGGGAGCGGGAGGTCCTACAATGAGCAGTTCTTC. The encoded protein is CASSRQGSGRSYNEQFF.

In this sample, this clone turned up many times. This rearrangement joins TRBV5-4 to TRBJ1-6, with D perhaps TRBD1 (6 bases). V was shortened by 1 base and J by 10 bases, with 12 bases between the two germline ends. The CDR3 spans 14 residues. CDR1 SGHNT and CDR2 YYREEE come from the germline V gene (reference sequence). The CDR3 protein is CASSLQGQGSPLHF. The CDR3 DNA is TGTGCCAGCAGCTTGCAGGGCCAGGGGTCACCCCTCCACTTT.

This chain connects TRBV11-3 to TRBJ2-5; D gene ambiguous. The CDR3 loop spans 13 amino acids. The V and J ends lost 5 bases and 3 bases respectively, with 10 bases between them. Germline V gene data show CDR1 as SGHNT and CDR2 as YENEEA. In nucleotides, the CDR3 is TGTGCCAGCAGCCAAGGCCAGAAAGAGACCCAGTACTTC. Protein sequence: CASSQGQKETQYF.

The genes are TRBV30 and TRBJ2-5; tentatively, D is TRBD2 (7 bases). The CDR3 spans 13 residues. V lost 8 bases to trimming and J lost 9 bases, with 22 bases between them. Germline-derived CDR1 and CDR2 are GTSNPN and SVGIG (reference sequence). CDR3 sequence (DNA): TGTGCCGGGTCCGGGACTACCAAGGGGGCCCAGTACTTC. Its translation is CAGSGTTKGAQYF.

For the CDR3, the DNA is TGTGCCAGCAGCGCTACCGGGCCCGGAGGACCCCTCCACTTT. This encodes CASSATGPGGPLHF. V and J are TRBV2 and TRBJ1-6; no clear D. CDR1 is SNHLY, CDR2 FYNNEI, per germline. Deletions cut 6 bases from V and 12 bases from J, with 18 bases between. This CDR3 has 14 amino acids.

V gene TRBV7-9 combines with J gene TRBJ1-1, with 7 bases fitting TRBD1. With 6 bases clipped from V and 5 bases from J, the junction kept 15 bases outside the gene matches. This CDR3 spans 16 amino acids. CDR1 is SEHNR and CDR2 is FQNEAQ in the germline V gene (reference sequence). The CDR3 region has the DNA TGTGCCAGCAGGGAGCAAGGGGGCGCGTCGAGGACTGAAGCTTTCTTT. Translated, it gives CASREQGGASRTEAFF.

This clone has more than one count but fewer than ten. This rearrangement joins TRBV11-2 to TRBJ2-3, with D unclear. The CDR3 has 15 amino acids. V shed 3 bases and J shed 4 bases, with 14 bases lying between them. Germline CDR1 and CDR2: SGHAT and FQNNGV. CDR3 coding DNA: TGTGCCAGCAGCTTTGCGTGGCTGGCCTCAGATACGCAGTATTTT. Translated: CASSFAWLASDTQYF.

The chain links TRBV19 to TRBJ1-5; 7 bases fit TRBD1. Unmatched junction bases numbered 8, after V lost 6 bases and J lost 3 bases. Germline V gene data show CDR1 as LNHDA and CDR2 as SQIVND (reference sequence). This CDR3 is built from 15 residues. CDR3 loop: CASRQIDRVNQPQHF. In DNA form, the CDR3 reads TGTGCCAGTAGGCAAATCGACAGGGTCAATCAGCCCCAGCATTTT.

This sequence joins TRBV12-3 or TRBV12-4 and TRBJ1-1; D is perhaps TRBD1 (6 bases). The CDR3 has 12 amino acids. Trimming removed 2 bases at V and 9 bases at J, with 10 bases between. The CDR3 DNA follows: TGTGCCAGCAGTTTAACAGGGTTACAAGCTTTCTTT. It yields the protein CASSLTGLQAFF.

This clone was detected only once. J is TRBJ1-6 and V is TRBV15; 10 positions match TRBD1. V was pared by 0 bases and J by 10 bases, with 6 bases of the junction left unmatched. Germline V lookup: CDR1 LNHNV, CDR2 YYDKDF (reference sequence). The CDR3 extends over 16 amino acids. The CDR3 here is CATSRDTDRGGSPLHF. The CDR3 coding sequence is TGTGCCACCAGCAGAGATACGGACAGGGGGGGATCACCCCTCCACTTT.

The chain couples TRBV11-2 to TRBJ1-1; a weak D match, TRBD1 (5 bases). With 5 bases removed from V and 3 bases from J, the gap between germline ends came to 13 bases. CDR1 is SGHAT, CDR2 FQNNGV, per germline. This CDR3 has 14 residues. The CDR3 protein is CASSPGTRYTEAFF. For the CDR3, the DNA is TGTGCCAGCAGCCCTGGGACGCGGTACACTGAAGCTTTCTTT.

V and J are TRBV6-5 and TRBJ1-3, with TRBD1 matching over 7 bases. The CDR3 extends over 15 amino acids. Per the germline V gene, CDR1 is MNHEY and CDR2 is SVGAGI. J was trimmed by 3 bases and V by 6 bases; bases with no gene match: 8. The CDR3: CASRRLRDSGNTIYF. In nucleotides, the CDR3 is TGTGCCAGCAGGCGACTCCGGGACAGTGGAAACACCATATATTTT.

As concerns this clone: Sequence at one end of the junction differs from germline and may be a read error. The rearrangement links TRBV5-8 to TRBJ2-3, with D possibly matching TRBD2 (6 bases). Germline-derived CDR1 and CDR2 are SGHTS and YDEGEE. The CDR3 has 13 residues. For the CDR3, the DNA is TGCCTTTCCCTGGCTAGCGGCACAGATACGCAGTATTTT. Translation: CLSLASGTDTQYF. Full variable domain (remainder filled in from reference TRBV5-8 and TRBJ2-3): EAGVTQSPTHLIKTRGQQATLRCSPISGHTSVYWYQQALGLGLQFLLWYDEGEERNRGNFPPRFSGRQFPNYSSELNVNALELEDSALYLCLSLASGTDTQYFGPGTRLTVL.

The genes are TRBV11-2 and TRBJ2-3, with no clear D. The CDR3 loop spans 17 amino acids. Germline-derived CDR1 and CDR2 are SGHAT and FQNNGV. Trimming took off 1 base at V and 4 bases at J, with 18 bases between the two ends. In DNA form, the CDR3 reads TGTGCCAGCAGCTTAGCAACAATTCGGGTTGGCGCAGATACGCAGTATTTT. Translating it yields CASSLATIRVGADTQYF.

V gene TRBV5-4 combines with J gene TRBJ1-5; D not resolved. Germline values: CDR1 SGHNT, CDR2 YYREEE (reference sequence). The ends were cut back, 1 base at V and 1 base at J, with 6 bases in the middle. The CDR3 extends over 14 amino acids. CDR3 residues: CASSLHGSNQPQHF. DNA of the CDR3: TGTGCCAGCAGCTTGCACGGGAGCAATCAGCCCCAGCATTTT.

CDR3 nucleotide sequence: TGTGCCAGCATAGGGGGAATATACACAGATACGCAGTATTTT. It encodes CASIGGIYTDTQYF. The gene calls are TRBV28 and TRBJ2-3, with D perhaps TRBD1 (6 bases). The CDR3 covers 14 residues. In germline, CDR1 is MDHEN, CDR2 SYDVKM. V was cut by 7 bases and J by 2 bases, with 13 bases left in between.

The DNA of the CDR3 is TGCAGCGTTGAAGCGAACGACAGAAGCTCCTACAATGAGCAGTTCTTC. It codes for CSVEANDRSSYNEQFF. V gene TRBV29-1 combines with J gene TRBJ2-1; D may be TRBD1 (5 bases). The CDR3 runs to 16 residues. Trimming stripped 1 base from V and 0 bases from J, with 13 bases between. Germline loops: CDR1 SQVTM, CDR2 ANQGSEA.

The chain is built from TRBV27 and TRBJ2-7; weak D call: TRBD1 (5 bases). This CDR3 has 13 residues. Trimming cost V 3 bases and J 7 bases, with 13 bases left between them. Germline V lookup: CDR1 MNHEY, CDR2 SMNVEV (reference sequence). The CDR3 bases are TGTGCCAGCAGTTTCAGGGCCCACGGGGAGCAGTACTTC. Amino acid sequence: CASSFRAHGEQYF.

A single count supports this clone. One junction end does not reproduce the germline sequence, and a read error may be involved. The V and J genes are TRBV7-9 and TRBJ2-5; 10 nucleotides line up with TRBD1. Germline V gene data show CDR1 as SEHNR and CDR2 as FQNEAQ (reference sequence). This CDR3 has 16 amino acids. CDR3 nucleotides: TGTGCCAGCAGCTTAACGTGGGACAGGGGACGAGAGATCCAGTACTTC. Translating it yields CASSLTWDRGREIQYF.

Note on this clone: Other DNA sequences in the sample encode the same CDR3. The J gene is TRBJ2-1, the V gene TRBV10-3, with TRBD1 as a possible D gene (9 bases). The germline V gene encodes CDR1 ENHRY and CDR2 SYGVKD. The CDR3 contains 17 residues. V lost 8 bases and J lost 7, with 27 bases in between. CDR3 sequence: CAIREGGGGTGSNEQFF. The CDR3 DNA reads TGTGCCATCCGGGAGGGGGGCGGGGGGACAGGGTCGAATGAGCAGTTCTTC.

As concerns this clone: One junction end does not reproduce the germline sequence, and a read error may be involved. This rearrangement joins TRBV15 to TRBJ1-5; D is unclear. Germline V lookup: CDR1 LNHNV, CDR2 YYDKDF (reference sequence). The length of the CDR3 is 15 residues. The CDR3 loop is CATSRDRGSSQPQHF. CDR3 bases: TGTGCCACCAGCAGAGATCGAGGCAGCAGTCAGCCCCAGCATTTT.

This chain connects TRBV19 to TRBJ2-2; perhaps TRBD1 as D (6 bases). This CDR3 is built from 14 residues. CDR1 LNHDA and CDR2 SQIVND come from the germline V gene (reference sequence). The V gene lost 4 bases and the J gene lost 4 bases, with 10 bases spanning the gap. The CDR3 region has the DNA TGTGCCAGTAGTAGCACAGGGTTCACCGGGGAGCTGTTTTTT. It encodes CASSSTGFTGELFF.

This rearrangement joins TRBV11-2 to TRBJ1-1; D call uncertain. Germline CDR1 SGHAT, CDR2 FQNNGV. The CDR3 is 15 amino acids. V dropped 5 bases and J dropped 1 base, with 14 bases sitting between them. DNA of the CDR3: TGTGCCAGCAGCCCCGGTCCGGGGAAGAACACTGAAGCTTTCTTT. This gives the protein CASSPGPGKNTEAFF. The whole variable domain, remainder taken from reference TRBV11-2 and TRBJ1-1, is EAGVAQSPRYKIIEKRQSVAFWCNPISGHATLYWYQQILGQGPKLLIQFQNNGVVDDSQLPKDRFSAERLKGVDSTLKIQPAKLEDSAVYLCASSPGPGKNTEAFFGQGTRLTVV.

The chain links TRBV19 to TRBJ2-3, with a weak D call TRBD2 (6 bases). Trimming cost V 8 bases and J 6 bases, with 18 bases left between them. From germline, CDR1 is LNHDA and CDR2 SQIVND (reference sequence). This CDR3 comprises 14 residues. CDR3 bases: TGTGCCAGTTATAGCGGTCGGTTGACGGATACGCAGTATTTT. It encodes CASYSGRLTDTQYF. The full variable domain, in which reference TRBV19 and TRBJ2-3 provide the parts outside the CDR3, is DGGITQSPKYLFRKEGQNVTLSCEQNLNHDAMYWYRQDPGQGLRLIYYSQIVNDFQKGDIAEGYSVSREKKESFPLTVTSAQKNPTAFYLCASYSGRLTDTQYFGPGTRLTVL.

This sequence joins TRBV5-6 and TRBJ2-7; maybe TRBD1 (6 bases). V lost 4 bases and J 0 bases, leaving 17 bases between the germline ends. The length of the CDR3 is 16 residues. Germline CDR1 SGHDT, CDR2 YYEEEE. CDR3 amino acids: CASSLGHVGTSYEQYF. The CDR3 bases are TGTGCCAGCAGCCTGGGACATGTAGGGACCTCCTACGAGCAGTACTTC.

This rearrangement joins TRBV6-5 to TRBJ1-4; no clear D gene. V was cut by 2 bases and J by 8 bases, with 12 bases left in between. The CDR3 is made up of 14 amino acids. The germline V gene has CDR1 MNHEY and CDR2 SVGAGI. CDR3 sequence: CASSYLGRFEKLFF. In DNA form, the CDR3 reads TGTGCCAGCAGTTACCTAGGAAGGTTCGAAAAACTGTTTTTT.